This T cell receptor beta chain was sequenced in a study of blood T cell repertoires in COVID-19. The table came from immunoSEQ multiplex PCR; TCRdb's copy has only in-frame clones and leaves some out. The sample has some 270,000 clones; about 87% are singletons. CDR1 is MNHEY, CDR2 SVGAGI, per germline. V was clipped by 5 bases and J by 4 bases, with 11 bases between them. This CDR3 is built from 13 residues. The chain couples TRBV6-5 to TRBJ1-2; D is possibly TRBD1 (5 bases). The source of this sequence is a woman in her 40s who had been exposed to COVID-19. The sequenced sample consisted of PBMCs or T cells enriched from blood (not recorded which). The CDR3 DNA is TGTGCCAGCAGTCTACAGGCGTTCTATGGCTACACCTTC. Translation gives CASSLQAFYGYTF.